The source of this TCR beta chain is a study of CD8 T cells in ankylosing spondylitis. Findings and limits, study-wide: Ankylosing spondylitis blood appeared to carry a characteristic TCR beta motif of roughly eight highly homologous variants.

This clonotype was counted only a few times. Its antigen is unknown. V lost 7 bases and J lost 9; bases outside the gene matches: 11. The CDR3 spans 15 residues. From germline, CDR1 is SGDLS and CDR2 YYNGEE. TCRdb re-analysed the 5' RACE reads in MiXCR, keeping a single row per CDR3 protein. The sample contains roughly 30,000 distinct CDR3 sequences, about 5.1% of which appear only once. This sequence originates from a female donor with ankylosing spondylitis or in good health (not recorded which). Input material: blood, either unsorted or a sorted T cell fraction (not recorded which). This chain joins TRBV9 and TRBJ1-6; 9 nucleotides align to TRBD1. CDR3 in amino acids: CASGDPGQGSSPLHF. The DNA for the CDR3 is TGTGCCAGCGGGGACCCGGGACAGGGATCTTCACCCCTCCACTTT.